This TCR beta chain is from a study of T cell responses to AZD1222 COVID-19 vaccine. Study results and limitations: Just 5 to 7 AZD1222 recipients were seropositive at baseline. Researchers report vaccine-associated CD4 TCRs spanning spike, with dominance at 160-218 and 743-854. Two AZD1222 doses significantly raised spike-specific TCR breadth and depth over controls. Repertoire sampling occurred only after the peak T cell response.

The CDR3 contains 12 residues. Per germline, CDR1 SQVTM and CDR2 ANQGSEA. Trimming removed 5 bases at V and 6 bases at J, with 8 bases between. A word on this clone: Its matching antigen is unknown.

Generated by immunoSEQ multiplex PCR, the TCRdb table keeps only in-frame clones and is missing some. The data hold 110,000 or so clones, with approximately 89% observed a single time. J is TRBJ1-6 and V is TRBV29-1; D perhaps matches TRBD1 (6 bases). The clonotype was recovered from an adult who received the AZD1222 COVID-19 vaccine. The input for sequencing was peripheral blood, taken 28 days after the second AZD1222 dose. The CDR3: CSVRTANSPLHF. The DNA for the CDR3 is TGCAGCGTTCGGACAGCTAATTCACCCCTCCACTTT.